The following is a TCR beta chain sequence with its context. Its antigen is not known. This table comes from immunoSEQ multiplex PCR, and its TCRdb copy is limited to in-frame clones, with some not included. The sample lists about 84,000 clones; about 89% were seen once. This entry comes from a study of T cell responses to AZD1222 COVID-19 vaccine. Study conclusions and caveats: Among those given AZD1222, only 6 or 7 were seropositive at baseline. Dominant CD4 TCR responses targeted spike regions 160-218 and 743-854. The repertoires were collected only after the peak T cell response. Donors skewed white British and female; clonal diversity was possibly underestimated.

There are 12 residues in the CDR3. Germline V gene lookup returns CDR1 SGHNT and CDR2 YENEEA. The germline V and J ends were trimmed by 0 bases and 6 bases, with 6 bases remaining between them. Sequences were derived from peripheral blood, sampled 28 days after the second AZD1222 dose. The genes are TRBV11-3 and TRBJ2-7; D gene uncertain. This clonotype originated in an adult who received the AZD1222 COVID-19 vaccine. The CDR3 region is CASSLDRGEQYF. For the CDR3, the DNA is TGTGCCAGCAGCTTAGATCGTGGCGAGCAGTACTTC.